The present T cell receptor (beta chain) was sequenced within a study of blood T cell repertoires in COVID-19. Across the study: Samples representing acute and convalescent COVID-19 were sourced from the United States, Italy and Spain.

V lost 5 bases and J 1 base, leaving 9 bases between the germline ends. Germline V gene data show CDR1 as KGHSH and CDR2 as LQKENI. The CDR3 consists of 13 residues. Here immunoSEQ multiplex PCR was the method, and the copy in TCRdb shows in-frame clones only, minus some. The data show 85,000 to 100,000 clones, roughly nine tenths seen once. Material: peripheral blood. The source is a woman aged 55-70 years with COVID-19, enrolled during active disease. The J gene is TRBJ2-7, the V gene TRBV18; a possible D gene is TRBD1 (5 bases). CDR3 nucleotide sequence: TGTGCCAGCTCAGGGGCAGCTTCCTACGAGCAGTACTTC. Amino acid sequence: CASSGAASYEQYF.